The rows below give T cell receptor beta chains drawn from one sample of a study of cytomegalovirus exposure and HLA in healthy donors. Clones were read by immunoSEQ multiplex PCR, and TCRdb kept only the in-frame ones, dropping some. The table shows about 200,000 clones, with 82% occurring only once. Sequencing was performed on PBMCs. The receptor set was obtained from a man aged 35-49 years in good health and CMV-seropositive. Both conserved end residues are part of each CDR3. The order of the fields is D gene, J gene, CDR3 length, V gene, clone size, CDR3 protein, CDR3 DNA. The D gene is left open where the match is weak. Part of the rows lack a size; the others show once, few, many or a class for expanded clones.

>TRBD1|TRBJ1-5|14|TRBV29-1|once
CSVSQGQGGSPQHF
TGCAGCGTCTCCCAGGGACAGGGAGGCTCTCCCCAGCATTTT
>TRBD2|TRBJ2-1|17|TRBV5-6|few
CASSLFGGLAEYNEQFF
TGTGCCAGCAGCTTGTTTGGAGGACTAGCCGAGTACAATGAGCAGTTCTTC
>-|TRBJ1-5|13|TRBV30|-
CAWSRQSNQPQHF
TGTGCCTGGAGTCGACAGTCAAATCAGCCCCAGCATTTT
>TRBD1|TRBJ1-2|14|TRBV15|once
CATRETGKGYGYTF
TGTGCCACCAGAGAGACAGGGAAGGGCTATGGCTACACCTTC
>TRBD2|TRBJ2-7|18|TRBV19|-
CASSIAGTSGSITYEQYF
TGTGCCAGTAGTATAGCAGGGACTAGCGGGAGTATCACCTACGAGCAGTACTTC
>-|TRBJ2-3|14|TRBV30|-
CAWSPNRATDTQYF
TGTGCCTGGAGTCCGAACAGGGCCACAGATACGCAGTATTTT
>-|TRBJ2-1|12|TRBV6-6|-
CASSSHLAEQFF
TGTGCCAGCAGTTCCCACCTAGCGGAGCAGTTCTTC
>-|TRBJ2-2|13|TRBV29-1|-
CSVRPTGTGELFF
TGCAGCGTGCGCCCCACAGGGACCGGGGAGCTGTTTTTT
>TRBD1|TRBJ1-1|14|TRBV5-1|-
CASSPRDRGPEAFF
TGCGCCAGCAGCCCCCGGGACAGGGGGCCTGAAGCTTTCTTT
>-|TRBJ2-7|15|TRBV4-1|-
CASSQALAPSYEQYF
TGCGCCAGCAGCCAAGCGCTAGCGCCGTCCTACGAGCAGTACTTC
>-|TRBJ1-1|13|TRBV25-1|-
CASSRGGSTEAFF
TGTGCCAGCAGTCGGGGAGGTAGCACTGAAGCTTTCTTT
>-|TRBJ1-6|13|TRBV6-6|-
CASSLQNNSPLHF
TGTGCCAGCAGTTTACAGAATAATTCACCCCTCCACTTT
>-|TRBJ1-1|13|TRBV5-1|-
CASSLAVGTEAFF
TGCGCCAGCAGCTTGGCCGTCGGCACTGAAGCTTTCTTT
>TRBD1|TRBJ2-1|15|TRBV6-5|-
CASKRTGFSYNEQFF
TGTGCCAGCAAACGGACAGGGTTCTCCTACAATGAGCAGTTCTTC
>TRBD1|TRBJ1-5|15|TRBV6-1|-
CASSWDRVSNQPQHF
TGTGCCAGCAGTTGGGACAGGGTGTCCAATCAGCCCCAGCATTTT
>TRBD2|TRBJ2-3|14|TRBV5-1|once
CASSLGTSADTQYF
TGCGCCAGCAGCCTCGGGACTAGCGCAGATACGCAGTATTTT
>-|TRBJ1-5|15|TRBV5-8|-
CASSYTRTLNQPQHF
TGTGCCAGCAGCTACACCCGGACTCTCAATCAGCCCCAGCATTTT
>-|TRBJ2-3|13|TRBV15|-
CATSRESVDTQYF
TGTGCCACCAGCAGAGAGAGTGTCGATACGCAGTATTTT
>-|TRBJ2-5|16|TRBV9|-
CASSVVLAVRKETQYF
TGTGCCAGCAGCGTAGTGTTAGCGGTAAGAAAAGAGACCCAGTACTTC
>TRBD1|TRBJ1-3|17|TRBV7-2|-
CASSLQTGTDSGNTIYF
TGTGCCAGCAGCCTACAGACCGGGACAGACTCTGGAAACACCATATATTTT
>-|TRBJ1-5|17|TRBV7-8|-
CASSSIRRGASNQPQHF
TGTGCCAGCAGCTCGATAAGGCGGGGGGCCAGCAATCAGCCCCAGCATTTT
>TRBD2|TRBJ2-5|20|TRBV23-1|-
CASSQQLRTSGGTGQETQYF
TGCGCCAGCAGTCAACAACTCCGGACTAGCGGGGGCACCGGTCAAGAGACCCAGTACTTC
>-|TRBJ2-3|16|TRBV27|-
CASSATRILGTDTQYF
TGTGCCAGCAGTGCGACTAGAATTTTAGGCACAGATACGCAGTATTTT
>TRBD2|TRBJ2-7|18|TRBV5-1|once
CASSHFPGLAGDRYEQYF
TGCGCCAGCAGCCATTTTCCGGGACTAGCGGGAGACCGCTACGAGCAGTACTTC
>TRBD1|TRBJ1-1|13|TRBV28|-
CASTLSDRAETFF
TGTGCCAGCACCCTCTCGGACAGGGCGGAGACTTTCTTT
>-|TRBJ1-6|16|TRBV15|-
CATSRDRGTSGSPLHF
TGTGCCACCAGCAGAGATCGCGGGACTAGTGGTTCACCCCTCCACTTT
>TRBD1|TRBJ1-2|16|TRBV15|-
CATSRGVGGSNYGYTF
TGTGCCACCAGCAGAGGGGTAGGGGGCTCTAACTATGGCTACACCTTC
>-|TRBJ2-3|15|TRBV29-1|-
CSVEVRASHTDTQYF
TGCAGCGTTGAAGTCAGAGCGAGCCACACAGATACGCAGTATTTT
>-|TRBJ2-1|12|TRBV19|-
CASSIAGNEQFF
TGTGCCAGTAGTATAGCAGGGAATGAGCAGTTCTTC
>TRBD1|TRBJ2-7|13|TRBV6-5|-
CASRRDRGDEQYF
TGTGCCAGCAGGCGAGACAGGGGAGACGAGCAGTACTTC
>TRBD2|TRBJ2-5|17|TRBV5-1|-
CASNLLGLAGERETQYF
TGCGCCAGCAACCTGCTGGGACTAGCGGGAGAGCGGGAGACCCAGTACTTC
>TRBD1|TRBJ2-5|16|TRBV5-1|-
CASSPRTGGASETQYF
TGCGCCAGCAGCCCCAGGACAGGGGGCGCCTCAGAGACCCAGTACTTC
>-|TRBJ2-1|15|TRBV9|-
CASSALGELYNEQFF
TGTGCCAGCAGCGCCCTCGGGGAGCTATACAATGAGCAGTTCTTC
>-|TRBJ2-1|15|TRBV5-1|-
CASSLGSGFRNEQFF
TGCGCCAGCAGCTTGGGGTCGGGGTTTCGGAATGAGCAGTTCTTC
>TRBD2|TRBJ2-3|16|TRBV7-3|-
CASSSRTSRSTDTQYF
TGTGCCAGCAGCTCCCGGACTAGCAGGAGCACAGATACGCAGTATTTT
>-|TRBJ1-5|12|TRBV23-1|-
CGKRVRNQPQHF
TGCGGGAAACGGGTGCGCAATCAGCCCCAGCATTTT
>TRBD2|TRBJ2-5|17|TRBV18|once
CASSPRTSRLYQETQYF
TGTGCCAGCTCACCGAGGACTAGTAGGTTGTACCAAGAGACCCAGTACTTC
>-|TRBJ2-7|15|TRBV6-5|-
CASSYSTRSAYEQYF
TGTGCCAGCAGTTACTCGACCAGGTCGGCCTACGAGCAGTACTTC
>-|TRBJ2-1|14|TRBV10-3|-
CAISEPLLATEQFF
TGTGCCATCAGTGAGCCCTTGTTGGCAACTGAGCAGTTCTTC
>TRBD1|TRBJ2-7|16|TRBV7-9|-
CASSFAGQGTYYEQYF
TGTGCCAGCAGCTTCGCTGGACAGGGGACATACTACGAGCAGTACTTC
>-|TRBJ1-5|11|TRBV9|-
CASSANQPQHF
TGTGCCAGCAGCGCGAATCAGCCCCAGCATTTT
>-|TRBJ2-2|15|TRBV14|-
CASSMWRAGGGELFF
TGTGCCAGCAGCATGTGGCGGGCAGGCGGCGGGGAGCTGTTTTTT
>TRBD1|TRBJ2-4|15|TRBV28|-
CASNSPGTGGNIQYF
TGTGCCAGCAATTCCCCCGGGACAGGGGGGAACATTCAGTACTTC
>-|TRBJ2-7|12|TRBV29-1|-
CSVEGRAYEQYF
TGCAGCGTTGAGGGCAGGGCCTACGAGCAGTACTTC
>TRBD1|TRBJ1-2|13|TRBV7-9|-
CASSRDRVGGYTF
TGTGCCAGCAGCCGGGACAGGGTTGGCGGCTACACCTTC
>TRBD1|TRBJ1-5|19|TRBV19|-
CASSARDRGVVGGNQPQHF
TGTGCCAGTAGTGCCCGGGACAGGGGCGTAGTAGGTGGCAATCAGCCCCAGCATTTT
>TRBD2|TRBJ2-1|15|TRBV7-8|-
CASTSLSGIYNEQFF
TGTGCCAGCACCTCGCTTAGCGGGATCTACAATGAGCAGTTCTTC